Sequencing of this T cell receptor (beta chain) was carried out in a study of CD8 T cells in Susac syndrome (dated by TCRdb to about 2019). As for the study more broadly: Of the Susac syndrome patients who were sequenced, under ten were in clinical remission while about six had clinically active disease. The study compared CD8+ T cell repertoire clonality among over ten healthy donors, approximately 14 Susac syndrome patients and roughly 15 multiple sclerosis patients. Whether CD8+ T cell activation and differentiation in Susac syndrome was antigen driven was tested using repertoire sequencing. Susac syndrome patients were therapy-naive, on corticosteroids (some also receiving IVIg), or on IVIg alone at blood withdrawal. Study-wide findings and limitations: Clonal expansion was observed in Susac syndrome CD8+ repertoires, with the highest expansion in CD8+ TEMRA cells and greater expansion in clinically active than in remitting patients. The number of individuals in the TCR sequencing and HLA analysis was acknowledged as relatively small. Roughly 15 and five Susac-specific public clones were found in the total CD8+ and CD8+ TEMRA repertoires, respectively.

RNA was extracted with the RNeasy kit and about 0.5 to 1 ug was reverse transcribed using random hexamers. TCR beta CDR3 regions were amplified with the immunoSEQ multiplex PCR assay covering 54 Vbeta and 13 Jbeta segments. To correct PCR amplification bias, a synthetic template baseline was used for both primer optimization and computational correction. From the authors' description of their analysis: Reads were annotated to V, D and J genes per IMGT and analyzed with immunoSEQ Analyzer, keeping only productive sequences. Clonality was calculated as one minus the Shannon entropy normalized by log2 of the number of productive unique sequences. Public and private clones were assessed among the 100 most prevalent clones of each patient and control. Susac-specific clones were defined as absent from healthy and MS cohorts, about 1,000 published viral clones and other ImmuneACCESS disease sequences. In TCRdb, the public reads were trimmed at Q25 with fastp and aligned with MiXCR, with productive beta chains retained. Rows matching on CDR3 protein sequence are summarized as one entry with the most common DNA and genes. It is TCRdb's table, rather than the study itself, that gives the V and J calls and clone size. For this sample there are some 200,000 distinct CDR3 sequences; more than 85% appear just once. Together, the top ten hold 0.16% of the sample.

Comment on this clonotype: The specificity of this receptor is unknown. One base away there is no much larger clone; base qualities are not given.

Trimming removed 0 bases from V and 8 bases from J, leaving 12 bases between the germline ends. Including cysteine and phenylalanine, the CDR3 has 14 amino acids. Only the CDR3 portion is preserved as DNA: 42 bases, with reading frame beginning at the first base. CDR1 and CDR2 were assigned from the germline V gene as SGHRS and YFSETQ. High-throughput TCR beta sequencing profiled peripheral blood CD8+ and CD4+ T cells from healthy donors, Susac syndrome patients and multiple sclerosis patients. The Susac syndrome patients fulfilled recently defined diagnostic criteria for definite or probable disease. Bulk CD8+ and CD4+ T cells were purified by magnetic negative isolation, whereas CD8+ TEMRA cells were enriched by FACS. Blood was drawn into EDTA tubes, processed within 24 hours, and PBMCs were isolated by density gradient centrifugation. PBMCs intended for TCR sequencing were cryopreserved in liquid nitrogen and thawed later in a water bath at 37 degrees C. The sorted or isolated CD4+, CD8+ and CD8+ TEMRA cells reached a purity of at least 90%.

The receptor chain draws on TRBV5-1 and TRBJ2-1; a tentative D call is TRBD2 (6 bases match). The sequenced sample was CD8+ T cells from PBMCs. This clonotype originated in a human donor with Susac syndrome. In nucleotides, the sequence is TGCGCCAGCAGCTTGGGCGGGGAATTCCATGAGCAGTTCTTC. Its translation reads: CASSLGGEFHEQFF.